This TCR beta chain was sequenced in a study of T cells in women clearing cervical HPV infection. Across the study: Case blood drawn at lesion detection; control blood after infection cleared.

MY09/MY11 PCR detected cervical HPV DNA; dot-blot assigned genotypes. Profiling relied on immunoSEQ multiplex PCR, and the TCRdb table lists in-frame clones only, not all of them. The sample totals about 35,000 clones. Points on this clone: Its antigen is as yet unknown.

Whole-study findings and limits: Effector/memory and HPV-specific T cells were not isolated, and association timing is unknown.

Source material: blood buffy coat. This receptor was identified in a woman aged 18 to 69 with a cervical HPV16 infection that either progressed to CIN3+ or cleared (not recorded which).

CDR3 sequence reads: CASRISGTNEKLFF. CDR3 DNA (partial): TGTGCCAGCAGAATCTCGGGGACTAATGAAAAA. The gene calls are TRBV19 and TRBJ1-4; no clear D gene. Read sequence stops 3 residues before the CDR3 end, and the germline J gene provides the missing end. Germline CDR1 LNHDA, CDR2 SQIVND (reference sequence). Trimming pared 9 bases from V and 2 bases from J, leaving 13 bases between. The CDR3 has 14 amino acids.